This T cell receptor beta chain originates from a study of blood T cell repertoires in COVID-19. Profiled with immunoSEQ multiplex PCR; TCRdb holds only in-frame clones, not every one. The data hold roughly 22,000 clones, with about 92% observed a single time. Trimming left V 3 bases short and J 4 bases short, with 13 bases between. Germline V CDR1 and CDR2: MNHNS, SASEGT. This CDR3 is built from 15 residues. The sequenced material came from peripheral blood. This chain uses TRBV6-1 with TRBJ1-5; D possibly corresponds to TRBD1 (6 bases). The clonotype was recovered from a man in his 70s with active COVID-19. This CDR3 reads CASSDKQGINQPQHF. CDR3 DNA: TGTGCCAGCAGTGATAAACAGGGAATTAATCAGCCCCAGCATTTT.